The 30 T cell receptor beta chains reported below all come from one sample, sequenced in a study of B cell selection in AIRE deficiency (dated by TCRdb to the late 2010s). The library was obtained by the immunoSEQ multiplex PCR assay. This immuneACCESS table, as held by TCRdb, lists in-frame sequences with V and J called but not all clones. Of the missing ones, under half trace to an unresolved V gene in checked studies; the others have no known cause. Recorded for this sample are tens of thousands of clones; around nine tenths of them occurred a single time. Approximately 1.5% of the sample rests with the top ten. Regulatory T cells were sorted as CD4+CD25hiCD127low/negative cells. The sample consisted of CD4+CD25+ Tregs sorted from PBMCs. The origin of the receptors is a human donor in good health.

The V call is TRBV6-1, the J call TRBJ2-5; 8 bases line up with TRBD2. CDR1 and CDR2 (germline): MNHNS, SASEGT. The CDR3 is made up of 16 amino acids. V trimming: 1 base; J trimming: 5 bases; junction bases outside the gene matches: 9. The CDR3 loop is CASSEGVAGRRETQYF. The CDR3, as DNA: TGTGCCAGCAGTGAAGGGGTAGCGGGGAGAAGGGAGACCCAGTACTTC.

The rearrangement joins TRBV6-5 to TRBJ1-2, with unresolved D. Per germline, CDR1 MNHEY and CDR2 SVGAGI. The V gene lost 6 bases and the J gene lost 7 bases, with 9 bases spanning the gap. The CDR3 has 11 amino acids. The CDR3 nucleotides read TGTGCCAGCAGGGGAAGCTCTGGCTACACCTTC. Translated, it gives CASRGSSGYTF.

The rearrangement uses TRBV5-1 and TRBJ1-2; 7 nucleotides align to TRBD1. Germline-derived CDR1 and CDR2 are SGHRS and YFSETQ. Trimming removed 0 bases from V and 4 bases from J; junction bases left unmatched: 21. There are 20 residues in the CDR3. As DNA, the CDR3 is TGCGCCAGCAGCTTGGTTGGGGGTCTCTCACTTAAAGACAGGGTCTATGGCTACACCTTC. Its translation is CASSLVGGLSLKDRVYGYTF.

The rearrangement uses TRBV7-3 and TRBJ2-7; 9 nucleotides match TRBD2. This CDR3 region has 14 residues. Germline CDR1 and CDR2: SGHTA and FQGTGA. The V segment lost 2 bases and the J segment 2 bases; nucleotides outside the gene matches: 1. For the CDR3, the DNA is TGTGCCAGCAGCTTACTAGCGGGGCCCTACGAGCAGTACTTC. This encodes CASSLLAGPYEQYF.

Points on this clone: The DNA is omitted, as the CDR3 cannot be located on it reliably, and the CDR3 follows TCRdb's listing. This rearrangement joins TRBV6-1 to TRBJ1-5; the table names TRBD1, a call not compared with the DNA. CDR1 MNHNS and CDR2 SASEGT come from the germline V gene. The CDR3 contains 15 residues when both ends are counted. The CDR3: CASSSSTGFNQPQHF.

The gene calls are TRBV6-5 and TRBJ2-5; TRBD1 aligns across 9 bases. The trim removed 1 base at V and 5 bases at J, leaving 5 bases unmatched. CDR3 length: 15 amino acids. Germline CDR1 is MNHEY and CDR2 is SVGAGI. The chain's CDR3 is CASSYLTGGLETQYF. The CDR3 DNA is TGTGCCAGCAGTTACTTAACAGGGGGCTTGGAGACCCAGTACTTC.

This clone was picked up a small number of times. This rearrangement joins TRBV29-1 to TRBJ2-3; D call uncertain. Germline assignment: CDR1 SQVTM and CDR2 ANQGSEA. Trimming shortened V by 8 bases and J by 0 bases, and 15 bases separated the two germline ends. The CDR3 covers 14 residues. The CDR3 spells CSLQRRKSTDTQYF. The CDR3, as DNA: TGCAGCCTCCAGAGACGGAAGAGCACAGATACGCAGTATTTT.

The chain employs TRBV5-6 and TRBJ1-1; D not resolved. CDR1 is SGHDT, CDR2 YYEEEE, per germline. The CDR3 sequence is 13 residues long. Trimming pared 1 base from V and 4 bases from J, leaving 8 bases between. The CDR3 protein is CASSLILGTEAFF. In DNA form, the CDR3 reads TGTGCCAGCAGCTTGATCTTGGGCACTGAAGCTTTCTTT.

About this clone: Germline and junction disagree at one end, which may indicate a read error. The V and J genes are TRBV11-2 and TRBJ2-3; the D call may be TRBD1 or TRBD2 (5 bases each). Germline V gives CDR1 SGHAT, CDR2 FQNNGV. The CDR3 covers 16 residues. In DNA, the CDR3 is TGTGCCAGCAGCTTAGAGACGGGACCGTTCACATATACGCAGTATTTT. It yields the protein CASSLETGPFTYTQYF.

The rearrangement links TRBV6-6 to TRBJ1-3, with 7 bases matching TRBD1. Germline CDR1 and CDR2: MNHNY and SVGAGI (reference sequence). Germline trimming cut 6 bases from V and 2 bases from J; bases unmatched to any gene: 4. This CDR3 is 14 amino acids long. In DNA form, the CDR3 reads TGTGCCAGCAGCGACAGGGCCGCTGGAAACACCATATATTTT. This translates into CASSDRAAGNTIYF.

V usage is TRBV2 and J usage is TRBJ1-2; 8 positions match TRBD1. Germline CDR1 is SNHLY and CDR2 is FYNNEI. After removal of 4 bases from V and 2 bases from J, the junction contained 6 bases not matched to a gene. The CDR3 extends over 15 amino acids. In nucleotides, the CDR3 is TGTGCCAGCAGTGCTCGGACAGGGACCAACTATGGCTACACCTTC. Encoded protein: CASSARTGTNYGYTF.

This chain connects TRBV2 to TRBJ2-3; 8 nucleotides align to TRBD1. Germline V gene lookup returns CDR1 SNHLY and CDR2 FYNNEI. V was clipped by 5 bases and J by 4 bases; unmatched bases: 5. The CDR3 runs to 14 residues. The CDR3 loop reads CASSPQGASDTQYF. CDR3 DNA: TGTGCCAGCAGTCCCCAGGGGGCCTCAGATACGCAGTATTTT.

A remark on this clone: One junction end does not reproduce the germline sequence, and a read error may be involved. Within the sample, other DNA sequences also encode this same CDR3. The rearrangement links TRBV4-1 to TRBJ1-2; no definite D call. This CDR3 comprises 16 residues. Germline V CDR1 and CDR2: MGHRA, YSYEKL. CDR3 region: CASSQDFNPTAYGYTF. As DNA, the CDR3 is TGCGCCAGCAGCCAAGATTTCAATCCGACGGCCTATGGCTACACCTTT.

This sequence joins TRBV10-3 and TRBJ2-1; TRBD2 agrees at 8 bases. The CDR3 covers 16 residues. The V gene end was trimmed by 2 bases and the J gene end by 2 bases; junction bases not matched to a gene: 5. Germline V gives CDR1 ENHRY, CDR2 SYGVKD. CDR3 residues: CAISEGSGSPYNEQFF. The CDR3 nucleotides are TGTGCCATCAGTGAGGGAAGCGGGAGCCCCTACAATGAGCAGTTCTTC.

The CDR3 here is CASSLEGGVGYTF. Written as DNA, the CDR3 is TGTGCCAGCAGCTTGGAAGGGGGCGTTGGCTACACCTTC. This rearrangement joins TRBV5-4 to TRBJ1-2, with 7 bases lining up with TRBD1. Germline V CDR1 and CDR2: SGHNT, YYREEE (reference sequence). CDR3 length: 13 amino acids. V lost 0 bases to trimming and J lost 7 bases; unmatched junction nucleotides: 3.

The V and J genes are TRBV20-1 and TRBJ2-1; no definite D call. CDR1 is DFQATT, CDR2 SNEGSKA, per germline (reference sequence). Trimming shortened V by 6 bases and J by 9 bases, and 12 bases separated the two germline ends. This CDR3 has 11 residues. CDR3 amino acids: CSARTGTEQFF. The DNA of the CDR3 is TGCAGTGCCCGTACGGGCACTGAGCAGTTCTTC.

J is TRBJ2-7 and V is TRBV6-1, with 9 bases aligning to TRBD1. The germline V gene has CDR1 MNHNS and CDR2 SASEGT. The V and J ends lost 3 bases and 5 bases, in that order; junction bases with no gene match: 8. This CDR3 spans 15 amino acids. CDR3 in amino acids: CASSDPGQGNDEQYF. The DNA for the CDR3 is TGTGCCAGCAGTGACCCGGGACAGGGAAACGACGAGCAGTACTTC.

The rearrangement links TRBV14 to TRBJ2-1; D possibly uses TRBD1 or TRBD2 (5 bases each). V was trimmed by 2 bases and J by 7 bases, leaving 24 bases between them. CDR3 length: 18 residues. CDR1 and CDR2 (germline): SGHDN, FVKESK. The CDR3: CASSQRSGTPVYVNEQFF. The DNA for the CDR3 is TGTGCCAGCAGCCAAAGGTCCGGGACCCCCGTTTATGTGAATGAGCAGTTCTTC.

The genes are TRBV7-2 and TRBJ1-1, with TRBD1 as a possible D gene (5 bases). Trimming removed 4 bases at V and 4 bases at J, with 13 bases between. The CDR3 is 14 amino acids. Germline V gene sequence: CDR1 SGHTA, CDR2 FQGNSA. The CDR3 coding sequence is TGTGCCAGCAGCTGGGACGGGAGGTTCACTGAAGCTTTCTTT. This gives the protein CASSWDGRFTEAFF.

The J gene is TRBJ1-1, the V gene TRBV7-8; no definite D call. Trimming removed 5 bases at V and 1 base at J, with 11 bases between. In germline, CDR1 is SGHVS, CDR2 FQNEAQ. The CDR3 length is 14 residues. For the CDR3, the DNA is TGTGCCAGCAGCCTCGGACCGTCGAACACTGAAGCTTTCTTT. Its protein is CASSLGPSNTEAFF.

This chain uses TRBV5-1 with TRBJ2-5; D could derive from TRBD1 or TRBD2 (6 bases each). Germline V gene data show CDR1 as SGHRS and CDR2 as YFSETQ. The germline V and J ends were trimmed by 0 bases and 1 base, with 10 bases remaining between them. This CDR3 has 15 amino acids. This chain's CDR3 is CASSLVGGLQETQYF. CDR3 DNA sequence: TGCGCCAGCAGCTTGGTCGGGGGCCTCCAAGAGACCCAGTACTTC.

The table lists this clone with a count of one. The V gene is TRBV4-1, the J gene TRBJ2-3; 9 nucleotides match TRBD2. CDR1 is MGHRA, CDR2 YSYEKL, per germline. Trimming took 0 bases from V and 3 from J; bases not matched to a gene: 13. The CDR3 has 19 residues. For the CDR3, the DNA is TGCGCCAGCAGCCAAGATCGGCCCCAATTAGCGGGAGCGACAGATACGCAGTATTTT. Amino acids: CASSQDRPQLAGATDTQYF.

J is TRBJ2-4 and V is TRBV2; no clear D gene. Germline assignment: CDR1 SNHLY and CDR2 FYNNEI. Deletions cut 4 bases from V and 13 bases from J, with 11 bases between. The CDR3 loop spans 11 amino acids. CDR3 nucleotide sequence: TGTGCCAGCAGTGTTGAGAATCTACAGTACTTC. It translates to CASSVENLQYF.

The rearrangement links TRBV11-2 to TRBJ2-7; weak D call: TRBD1 (6 bases). The CDR3 is 14 residues long. Trimming removed 5 bases from V and 2 bases from J, with 13 bases in between. Germline V gene lookup returns CDR1 SGHAT and CDR2 FQNNGV. The CDR3 reads CASSPRTATYEQYF. In DNA, the CDR3 is TGTGCCAGCAGCCCCCGGACAGCAACCTACGAGCAGTACTTC.

This chain links TRBV5-6 with TRBJ1-2, with TRBD1 identical over 8 bases. The CDR3 has 13 residues. J lost 7 bases, V lost 3 bases, and 5 bases had no gene match. Germline loops: CDR1 SGHDT, CDR2 YYEEEE. CDR3: CASSWQGAGGYTF. The CDR3 bases are TGTGCCAGCAGCTGGCAGGGGGCGGGTGGCTACACCTTC.

The chain combines TRBV5-1 with TRBJ2-3; TRBD2 matches at 12 bases. V trimming: 2 bases; J trimming: 4 bases; junction bases outside the gene matches: 5. The CDR3 runs to 16 residues. Germline CDR1 and CDR2: SGHRS and YFSETQ. The CDR3 protein is CASSLPGLAGPDTQYF. CDR3 bases: TGCGCCAGCAGCTTACCGGGACTAGCGGGTCCAGATACGCAGTATTTT. The complete variable domain, with remaining parts taken from reference TRBV5-1 and TRBJ2-3, reads KAGVTQTPRYLIKTRGQQVTLSCSPISGHRSVSWYQQTPGQGLQFLFEYFSETQRNKGNFPGRFSGRQFSNSRSEMNVSTLELGDSALYLCASSLPGLAGPDTQYFGPGTRLTVL.

The chain combines TRBV7-8 with TRBJ1-2, with TRBD1 as a possible D gene (6 bases). V was pared by 5 bases and J by 4 bases, with 17 bases between. CDR1 SGHVS and CDR2 FQNEAQ come from the germline V gene. The CDR3 has 15 amino acids. The CDR3 DNA reads as TGTGCCAGCAGCCTCCAGGGGACCGCAGGCTATGGCTACACCTTC. Its protein is CASSLQGTAGYGYTF.

V is TRBV7-9 and J is TRBJ1-2; D call uncertain. Trimming removed 5 bases from V and 8 bases from J, with 12 bases in between. The V gene's germline CDR1 is SEHNR and CDR2 FQNEAQ (reference sequence). The CDR3 contains 12 residues. CDR3 region: CASSDVLLGYTF. The CDR3 nucleotides read TGTGCCAGCAGCGACGTTTTGCTGGGCTACACCTTC.

The chain couples TRBV5-8 to TRBJ2-7, with D tentatively TRBD2 (6 bases). The CDR3 extends over 15 amino acids. Germline lookup yields CDR1 SGHTS and CDR2 YDEGEE. V was clipped by 0 bases and J by 2 bases, with 12 bases between them. CDR3 coding DNA: TGTGCCAGCAGCTTGGCGGGTAGCGGTCCCTACGAGCAGTACTTC. Encoded protein: CASSLAGSGPYEQYF.

The chain carries TRBV5-4 and TRBJ2-5; tentative D call: TRBD2 (6 bases). Per the germline V gene, CDR1 is SGHNT and CDR2 is YYREEE (reference sequence). Trimming removed 5 bases at V and 1 base at J, with 18 bases between. The CDR3 is made up of 16 amino acids. Here the CDR3 DNA reads TGTGCCAGCAGTCCCGGGGGAGCGAGCCCCCAAGAGACCCAGTACTTC. It specifies CASSPGGASPQETQYF.